This entry lists 29 T cell receptor beta chains sequenced from one sample in a study of cytotoxic CD8 clonotypes in ibrutinib-treated CLL. This table comes from immunoSEQ multiplex PCR, and its TCRdb copy is limited to in-frame clones, with some not included. This sample yields around 150,000 clones, of which 70% to 85% are seen a single time; around 2.1% belongs to the top ten. The specimen was PBMCs, collected after 12 months of ibrutinib treatment. The origin of the receptors is a human donor with chronic lymphocytic leukemia.

The V and J genes are TRBV7-8 and TRBJ2-3, with 7 nucleotides matching TRBD2. CDR1 is SGHVS and CDR2 is FQNEAQ in the germline V gene. The ends lost 2 bases at V and 6 bases at J; junction bases unmatched: 8. CDR3 length: 15 amino acids. The CDR3 region has the DNA TGTGCCAGCAGCTTATATGGTAGCGGGTTGGATACGCAGTATTTT. It encodes CASSLYGSGLDTQYF.

The V call is TRBV2, the J call TRBJ2-6; 10 nucleotides line up with TRBD1. Germline loops: CDR1 SNHLY, CDR2 FYNNEI. Trimming at V came to 7 bases and at J to 2 bases, leaving 5 bases not matched to a gene. The CDR3 sequence is 16 residues long. The CDR3 sequence: CASNRDRGTGANVLTF. For the CDR3, the DNA is TGTGCCAGCAACAGGGACAGGGGAACTGGGGCCAACGTCCTGACTTTC. Looking up the rest from reference TRBV2 and TRBJ2-6 gives the full variable domain: EPEVTQTPSHQVTQMGQEVILRCVPISNHLYFYWYRQILGQKVEFLVSFYNNEISEKSEIFDDQFSVERPDGSNFTLKIRSTKLEDSAMYFCASNRDRGTGANVLTFGAGSRLTVL.

The chain uses TRBV5-1 and TRBJ1-5; D possibly corresponds to TRBD1 (5 bases). CDR1 and CDR2 (germline): SGHRS, YFSETQ. The germline V and J ends were trimmed by 4 bases and 2 bases, with 13 bases remaining between them. The CDR3 has 15 amino acids. This CDR3 is CASSPWGEGNQPQHF. As DNA, the CDR3 is TGCGCCAGCAGCCCCTGGGGGGAGGGCAATCAGCCCCAGCATTTT.

The chain links TRBV6-6 to TRBJ2-3; D is perhaps TRBD1 (5 bases). This CDR3 comprises 16 residues. Germline V CDR1 and CDR2: MNHNY, SVGAGI (reference sequence). Trimming removed 6 bases from V and 2 bases from J, with 18 bases in between. The CDR3 DNA reads TGTGCCAGCAGCAGAAATTCGGCAGGGCTCACAGATACGCAGTATTTT. This codes for CASSRNSAGLTDTQYF.

This chain uses TRBV7-2 with TRBJ2-1, with 8 bases aligning to TRBD2. Per germline, CDR1 SGHTA and CDR2 FQGNSA. Losses at the gene ends were 5 bases for V and 2 bases for J; bases not matched to a gene: 8. The length of the CDR3 is 16 residues. The CDR3 coding sequence is TGTGCCAGCAGCAAGGAGATAGCGGGACCCTACAATGAGCAGTTCTTC. Its protein is CASSKEIAGPYNEQFF.

J is TRBJ2-5 and V is TRBV7-2; no clear D. Trimming took 5 bases from V and 6 from J, leaving 7 bases between them. Germline CDR1 SGHTA, CDR2 FQGNSA. The CDR3 contains 11 residues. The CDR3 DNA sequence: TGTGCCAGCAGCCCGAGTAAGACCCAGTACTTC. This codes for CASSPSKTQYF. The full variable domain, rest sourced from reference TRBV7-2 and TRBJ2-5, is GAGVSQSPSNKVTEKGKDVELRCDPISGHTALYWYRQSLGQGLEFLIYFQGNSAPDKSGLPSDRFSAERTGGSVSTLTIQRTQQEDSAVYLCASSPSKTQYFGPGTRLLVL.

This chain connects TRBV4-1 to TRBJ1-2; the D is unclear. The V and J ends lost 1 base and 3 bases respectively, with 12 bases between them. The CDR3 is made up of 15 amino acids. Germline CDR1 and CDR2: MGHRA and YSYEKL. The CDR3, as DNA: TGCGCCAGCAGCCAAGCTGCCAGGTTGGACTATGGCTACACCTTC. Protein: CASSQAARLDYGYTF.

The chain joins TRBV4-2 to TRBJ2-5, with a weak D call TRBD1 (7 bases). From germline, CDR1 is LGHNA and CDR2 YNFKEQ. The CDR3 length is 15 residues. Trimming took 0 bases from V and 5 from J, leaving 13 bases between them. The DNA for the CDR3 is TGTGCCAGCAGCCAAGATCCAGGGGGAGGCGAGACCCAGTACTTC. This sequence encodes CASSQDPGGGETQYF.

This sequence joins TRBV29-1 and TRBJ1-1; 8 nucleotides agree with TRBD1. The CDR3 contains 13 residues. Germline V gene data show CDR1 as SQVTM and CDR2 as ANQGSEA. V dropped 5 bases and J dropped 4; count of bases not matched to a gene: 6. The CDR3 region is CSVRDRKVTEAFF. The CDR3 DNA reads as TGCAGCGTTAGGGACAGGAAGGTCACTGAAGCTTTCTTT.

V is TRBV6-5 and J is TRBJ2-5; D is ambiguous. Germline V gene sequence: CDR1 MNHEY, CDR2 SVGAGI. With 7 bases removed from V and 7 bases from J, the gap between germline ends came to 10 bases. The CDR3 contains 11 residues. The CDR3 DNA reads TGTGCCAGCACCCAATGGGGGACCCAGTACTTC. This encodes CASTQWGTQYF.

The chain links TRBV9 to TRBJ1-5; D is possibly TRBD1 (5 bases). The CDR3 has 16 amino acids. V was pared by 3 bases and J by 0 bases, with 13 bases between. CDR1 and CDR2 (germline): SGDLS, YYNGEE. CDR3 sequence: CASSAGDSYSNQPQHF. In DNA form, the CDR3 reads TGTGCCAGCAGCGCCGGAGACAGCTATAGCAATCAGCCCCAGCATTTT.

CDR3 bases: TGTGCCAGCAGTTCCATTTCCAGTCCCGGAAACACCATATATTTT. Its protein is CASSSISSPGNTIYF. V and J are TRBV27 and TRBJ1-3; D is undetermined. Trimming removed 4 bases from V and 4 bases from J, with 14 bases in between. Germline values: CDR1 MNHEY, CDR2 SMNVEV (reference sequence). There are 15 residues in the CDR3.

The V gene is TRBV7-9, the J gene TRBJ2-7; D remains ambiguous. In germline, CDR1 is SEHNR, CDR2 FQNEAQ (reference sequence). V gave up 1 base and J gave up 3 bases, with 4 bases separating them. This CDR3 comprises 12 residues. CDR3 DNA sequence: TGTGCCAGCAGCTTAGTAGGCTACGAGCAGTACTTC. Protein: CASSLVGYEQYF. Filled out from reference TRBV7-9 and TRBJ2-7, the complete variable domain reads DTGVSQNPRHKITKRGQNVTFRCDPISEHNRLYWYRQTLGQGPEFLTYFQNEAQLEKSRLLSDRFSAERPKGSFSTLEIQRTEQGDSAMYLCASSLVGYEQYFGPGTRLTVT.

With respect to this clone: A read error may produce the germline difference seen at one junction end. The CDR3 DNA sequence: TGTGCCAGCAGCTTAGAGGAGGCAGGGCAGAATTTT. Its protein product is CASSLEEAGQNF. V usage is TRBV11-2 and J usage is TRBJ2-3, with D perhaps matching TRBD1 or TRBD2 (5 bases each). The CDR3 length is 12 residues. Germline lookup yields CDR1 SGHAT and CDR2 FQNNGV.

This clone was seen once. The chain joins TRBV18 to TRBJ1-1; D uncertain. CDR3 length: 13 residues. The germline gives CDR1 KGHSH, CDR2 LQKENI. With 5 bases removed from V and 2 bases from J, the gap between germline ends came to 9 bases. The CDR3 here is CASSLNGNTEAFF. CDR3 in DNA: TGTGCCAGCTCATTAAACGGAAACACTGAAGCTTTCTTT. Looking up the rest from reference TRBV18 and TRBJ1-1 gives the full variable domain: NAGVMQNPRHLVRRRGQEARLRCSPMKGHSHVYWYRQLPEEGLKFMVYLQKENIIDESGMPKERFSAEFPKEGPSILRIQQVVRGDSAAYFCASSLNGNTEAFFGQGTRLTVV.

The chain employs TRBV5-1 and TRBJ2-2, with D possibly being TRBD1 (6 bases). The germline V gene encodes CDR1 SGHRS and CDR2 YFSETQ. The CDR3 length is 13 residues. Trimming stripped 5 bases from V and 6 bases from J, with 11 bases between. The DNA for the CDR3 is TGCGCCAGCAGGGGGGCTGATCCCGGGGAGCTGTTTTTT. Translating it yields CASRGADPGELFF.

The J gene is TRBJ2-7, the V gene TRBV7-9; no firm D call. Trimming stripped 1 base from V and 0 bases from J, with 7 bases between. The CDR3 sequence is 14 residues long. The germline V gene has CDR1 SEHNR and CDR2 FQNEAQ (reference sequence). CDR3 region: CASSLVGSSYEQYF. In DNA, the CDR3 is TGTGCCAGCAGCTTAGTAGGTAGCTCCTACGAGCAGTACTTC.

The gene calls are TRBV28 and TRBJ1-5; possibly TRBD1 for D (6 bases). Trimming shortened V by 4 bases and J by 4 bases, and 14 bases separated the two germline ends. CDR1 MDHEN and CDR2 SYDVKM come from the germline V gene. The CDR3 has 15 residues. CDR3 nucleotides: TGTGCCAGCAGTTCGGCAGGGGTCGGGAATCAGCCCCAGCATTTT. It is translated as CASSSAGVGNQPQHF.

This clone has only a few counts. V gene TRBV9 combines with J gene TRBJ1-2; D not resolved. V lost 0 bases and J 4 bases, leaving 10 bases between the germline ends. This CDR3 spans 14 amino acids. CDR1 and CDR2 from the germline V gene are SGDLS and YYNGEE. This CDR3 reads CASSVEGAGYGYTF. Written as DNA, the CDR3 is TGTGCCAGCAGCGTAGAAGGTGCTGGCTATGGCTACACCTTC. Supplemented by reference TRBV9 and TRBJ1-2, the full variable domain reads DSGVTQTPKHLITATGQRVTLRCSPRSGDLSVYWYQQSLDQGLQFLIQYYNGEERAKGNILERFSAQQFPDLHSELNLSSLELGDSALYFCASSVEGAGYGYTFGSGTRLTVV.

This chain uses TRBV5-1 with TRBJ2-3; 7 nucleotides align to TRBD1. The V gene end was trimmed by 5 bases and the J gene end by 0 bases; junction bases not matched to a gene: 6. Germline V gene data show CDR1 as SGHRS and CDR2 as YFSETQ. The CDR3 is made up of 15 amino acids. The CDR3 nucleotides read TGCGCCAGCAGAATCGGACAGGTCAGCACAGATACGCAGTATTTT. Protein product: CASRIGQVSTDTQYF.

The table lists this clone with a few counts. This chain uses TRBV7-3 with TRBJ2-3; 8 positions agree with TRBD2. The germline gives CDR1 SGHTA, CDR2 FQGTGA. The V and J ends lost 0 bases and 2 bases, in that order; junction bases with no gene match: 1. The CDR3 is 15 amino acids. The CDR3 nucleotides are TGTGCCAGCAGCTTAACTAGCGGGGCCACAGATACGCAGTATTTT. It translates to CASSLTSGATDTQYF.

The gene calls are TRBV7-9 and TRBJ1-2; D is undetermined. Germline CDR1 and CDR2: SEHNR and FQNEAQ (reference sequence). Between the trimmed V and J ends, which lost 0 bases and 5 bases, there was a span of 7 bases. This CDR3 has 13 amino acids. DNA of the CDR3: TGTGCCAGCAGCTTAGCACAGACTTATGGCTACACCTTC. Residues: CASSLAQTYGYTF.

The chain joins TRBV12-5 to TRBJ2-1, with D possibly TRBD2 on 6 matching bases. V was cut by 1 base and J by 2 bases, with 6 bases left in between. CDR3 size: 14 residues. The germline CDR1 and CDR2 sequences are LGHNT and FRNRAP. CDR3 sequence: CASGLGGTYNEQFF. Written as DNA, the CDR3 is TGTGCTAGTGGTTTGGGCGGGACCTACAATGAGCAGTTCTTC.

V is TRBV30 and J is TRBJ1-2, with 10 bases identical to TRBD1. The CDR3 totals 14 residues. The V gene end was trimmed by 2 bases and the J gene end by 2 bases; junction bases not matched to a gene: 2. Germline V lookup: CDR1 GTSNPN, CDR2 SVGIG (reference sequence). The CDR3 sequence is CAWSRDRGNYGYTF. The CDR3 DNA sequence: TGTGCCTGGAGTAGGGACAGGGGCAACTATGGCTACACCTTC.

The chain has TRBV29-1 and TRBJ2-7, with 9 bases fitting TRBD2. Trimming at V came to 6 bases and at J to 7 bases, leaving 10 bases not matched to a gene. CDR3 length equals 13 residues. The germline gives CDR1 SQVTM, CDR2 ANQGSEA. DNA of the CDR3: TGCAGCGTAACAGGGGCTAGCGGGGTTGAGCAGTACTTC. It encodes CSVTGASGVEQYF.

This sequence joins TRBV28 and TRBJ2-3; D is tentatively TRBD1 or TRBD2 (5 bases each). Germline-derived CDR1 and CDR2 are MDHEN and SYDVKM. The CDR3 spans 15 residues. Trimming left V 8 bases short and J 2 bases short, with 17 bases between. The chain's CDR3 is CASLLSGRATDTQYF. DNA for the CDR3: TGTGCCAGCCTACTCAGCGGCAGGGCCACAGATACGCAGTATTTT.

This chain joins TRBV5-1 and TRBJ2-3, with 9 bases matching TRBD1. J lost 6 bases, V lost 2 bases, and 4 bases had no gene match. The CDR3 sequence is 14 residues long. Looked up from germline, CDR1 is SGHRS and CDR2 is YFSETQ. Here the CDR3 DNA reads TGCGCCAGCAGCTTCGGACAGGGGAGTGATACGCAGTATTTT. Translation: CASSFGQGSDTQYF.

The chain couples TRBV9 to TRBJ1-2, with D possibly matching TRBD1 (5 bases). CDR1 is SGDLS and CDR2 is YYNGEE in the germline V gene. The V end lost 0 bases, the J end lost 7 bases, and 13 bases lay between the germline ends. The length of the CDR3 is 14 residues. As DNA, the CDR3 is TGTGCCAGCAGCGTAGGACAGCCCTATGCTGGCTACACCTTC. This codes for CASSVGQPYAGYTF.

The chain couples TRBV28 to TRBJ2-7; TRBD2 matches 8 bases. The germline CDR1 and CDR2 sequences are MDHEN and SYDVKM. V lost 10 bases, J lost 5 bases, and 13 bases stayed unmatched. CDR3 size: 14 residues. In nucleotides, the CDR3 is TGTGCCACCACGGGGGGTAGCGGGAACCACGAGCAGTACTTC. It specifies CATTGGSGNHEQYF.